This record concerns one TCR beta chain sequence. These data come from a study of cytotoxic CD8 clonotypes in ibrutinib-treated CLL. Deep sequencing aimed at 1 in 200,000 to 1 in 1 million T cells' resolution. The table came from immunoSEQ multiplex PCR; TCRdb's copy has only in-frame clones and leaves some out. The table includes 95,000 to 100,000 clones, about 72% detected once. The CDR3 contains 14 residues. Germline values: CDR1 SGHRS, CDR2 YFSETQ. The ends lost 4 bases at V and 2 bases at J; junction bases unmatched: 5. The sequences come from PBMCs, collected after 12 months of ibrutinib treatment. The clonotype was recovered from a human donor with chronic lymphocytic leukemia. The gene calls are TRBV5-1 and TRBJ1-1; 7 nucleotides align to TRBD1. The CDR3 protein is CASSLRQGNTEAFF. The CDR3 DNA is TGCGCCAGCAGCCTCAGACAGGGAAACACTGAAGCTTTCTTT.